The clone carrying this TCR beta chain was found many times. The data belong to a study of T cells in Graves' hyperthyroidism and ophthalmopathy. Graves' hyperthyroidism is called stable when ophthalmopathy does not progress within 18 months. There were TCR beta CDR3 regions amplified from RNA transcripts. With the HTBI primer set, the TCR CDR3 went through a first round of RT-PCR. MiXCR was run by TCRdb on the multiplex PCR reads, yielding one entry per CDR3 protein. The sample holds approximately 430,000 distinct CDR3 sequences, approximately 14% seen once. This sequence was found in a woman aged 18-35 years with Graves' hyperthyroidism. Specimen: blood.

The CDR3: CASSPGAGELFF. In nucleotides, the CDR3 is TGTGCCAGCAGCCCCGGTGCCGGGGAGCTGTTTTTT. The V call is TRBV7-3, the J call TRBJ2-2; no definite D call. The length of the CDR3 is 12 residues. Looked up from germline, CDR1 is SGHTA and CDR2 is FQGTGA. The V gene lost 5 bases and the J gene lost 6 bases, with 7 bases spanning the gap.